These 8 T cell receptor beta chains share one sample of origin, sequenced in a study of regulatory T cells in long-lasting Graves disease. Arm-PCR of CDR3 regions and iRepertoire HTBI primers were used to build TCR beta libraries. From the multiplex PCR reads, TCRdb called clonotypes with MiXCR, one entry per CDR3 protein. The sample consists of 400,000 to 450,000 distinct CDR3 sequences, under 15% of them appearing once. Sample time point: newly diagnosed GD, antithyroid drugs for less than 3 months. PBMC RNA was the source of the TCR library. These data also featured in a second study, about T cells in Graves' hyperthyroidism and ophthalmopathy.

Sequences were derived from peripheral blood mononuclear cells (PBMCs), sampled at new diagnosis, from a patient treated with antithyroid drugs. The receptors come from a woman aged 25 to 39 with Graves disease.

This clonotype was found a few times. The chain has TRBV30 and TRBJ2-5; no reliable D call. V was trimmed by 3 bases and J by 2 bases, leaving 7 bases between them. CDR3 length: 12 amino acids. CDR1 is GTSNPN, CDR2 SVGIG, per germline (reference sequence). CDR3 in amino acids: CAWRSSQETQYF. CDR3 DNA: TGTGCCTGGAGGTCCAGTCAAGAGACCCAGTACTTC.

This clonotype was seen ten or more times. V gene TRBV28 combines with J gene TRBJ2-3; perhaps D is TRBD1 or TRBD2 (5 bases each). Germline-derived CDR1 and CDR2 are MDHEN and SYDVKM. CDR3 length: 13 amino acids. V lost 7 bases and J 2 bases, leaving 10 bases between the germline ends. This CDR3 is CASILGTTDTQYF. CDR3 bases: TGTGCCAGCATTCTTGGGACCACAGATACGCAGTATTTT.

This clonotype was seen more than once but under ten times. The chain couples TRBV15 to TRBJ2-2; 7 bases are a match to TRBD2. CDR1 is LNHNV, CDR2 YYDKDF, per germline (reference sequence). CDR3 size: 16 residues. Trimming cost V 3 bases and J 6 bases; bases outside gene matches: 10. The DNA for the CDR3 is TGTGCCACCAGCAGTGGGGCGGGAGCTGGCTCCGGGGAGCTGTTTTTT. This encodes CATSSGAGAGSGELFF.

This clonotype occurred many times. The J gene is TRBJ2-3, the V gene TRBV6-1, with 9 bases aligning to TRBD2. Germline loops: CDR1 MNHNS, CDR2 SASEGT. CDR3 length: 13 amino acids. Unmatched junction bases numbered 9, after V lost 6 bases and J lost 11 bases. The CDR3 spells CASRLIAGEEQYF. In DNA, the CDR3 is TGTGCCAGCAGACTCATAGCGGGAGAAGAGCAGTATTTT.

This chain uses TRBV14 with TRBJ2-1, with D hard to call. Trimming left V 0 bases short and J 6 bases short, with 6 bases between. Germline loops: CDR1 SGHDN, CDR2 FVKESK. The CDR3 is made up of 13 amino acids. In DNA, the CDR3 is TGTGCCAGCAGCCAAGACAGACTCAATGAGCAGTTCTTC. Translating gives CASSQDRLNEQFF.

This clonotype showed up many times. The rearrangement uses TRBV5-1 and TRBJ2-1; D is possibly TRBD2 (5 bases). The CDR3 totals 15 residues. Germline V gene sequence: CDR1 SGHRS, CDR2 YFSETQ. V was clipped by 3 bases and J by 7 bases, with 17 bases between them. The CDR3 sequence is CASSSREGRGNEQFF. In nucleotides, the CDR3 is TGCGCCAGCAGCTCCCGAGAGGGTCGGGGTAATGAGCAGTTCTTC.

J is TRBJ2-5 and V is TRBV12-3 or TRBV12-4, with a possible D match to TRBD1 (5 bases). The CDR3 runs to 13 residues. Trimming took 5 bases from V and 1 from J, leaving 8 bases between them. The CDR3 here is CASSRTIQETQYF. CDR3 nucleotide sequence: TGTGCCAGCAGTCGGACAATCCAAGAGACCCAGTACTTC.

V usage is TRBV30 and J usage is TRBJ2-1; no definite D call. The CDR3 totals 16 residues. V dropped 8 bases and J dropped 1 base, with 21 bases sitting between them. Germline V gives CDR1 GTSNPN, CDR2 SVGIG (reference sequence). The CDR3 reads CATPPTIRASYNEQFF. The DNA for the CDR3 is TGTGCCACCCCCCCGACCATCCGCGCGTCCTACAATGAGCAGTTCTTC.